This TCR beta chain was obtained from a study of blood T cell repertoires in COVID-19. About the research overall: Some COVID-19 samples were acute and others convalescent; all came from the United States, Italy and Spain. Sources were T cells, B-cell-depleted T cells, or PBMCs; the material itself was cDNA or gDNA.

The CDR3 runs 15 residues. Germline-derived CDR1 and CDR2 are SGHTA and FQGNSA. V gave up 2 bases and J gave up 3 bases; unmatched junction bases: 2. Original data processing: Estimates of nucleated cell counts were drawn from the amplification of reference gene primers. Assay used: immunoSEQ multiplex PCR; TCRdb lists only in-frame clones, some missing. V and J calls and clone size are copied from that table; D and trimming were computed from the DNA. In the table there are 16,000 or so clones, 70% to 90% of which are singletons. Sequencing was done on a sample of peripheral blood. The source of this sequence is a human donor in a cohort sampled during active COVID-19. The J gene is TRBJ1-5, the V gene TRBV7-2, with TRBD1 matching over 9 bases. CDR3 region: CASSLRTGDNQPQHF. The CDR3 DNA sequence: TGTGCCAGCAGCTTAAGGACAGGGGACAATCAGCCCCAGCATTTT.